The 10 T cell receptor beta chains listed next were all sequenced from one sample in a study of shared clonotypes between healthy human individuals. The repertoire was sequenced with immunoSEQ multiplex PCR; TCRdb's copy has only in-frame clones and lacks some. The data show about 1.5 million clones, with roughly 98% seen just once and around 0.47% held by the top ten. Sequencing was carried out using naive CD4+ T cells sorted from blood. Subset: CD45RA+ positively selected. These receptors were taken from a young man in good health.

As for this clone: Other DNA sequences within the sample encode an identical CDR3. This rearrangement joins TRBV30 to TRBJ2-3, with 7 positions matching TRBD2. Germline CDR1 is GTSNPN and CDR2 is SVGIG (reference sequence). The CDR3 sequence is 15 residues long. Trimming cost V 2 bases and J 1 base; bases outside gene matches: 6. CDR3 nucleotides: TGTGCCTGGAGTCCCCTGGCGGGGGGCACAGATACGCAGTATTTT. It codes for CAWSPLAGGTDTQYF. Complete variable domain (other parts from reference TRBV30 and TRBJ2-3): SQTIHQWPATLVQPVGSPLSLECTVEGTSNPNLYWYRQAAGRGLQLLFYSVGIGQISSEVPQNLSASRPQDRQFILSSKKLLLSDSGFYLCAWSPLAGGTDTQYFGPGTRLTVL.

This clone has a single count. The rearrangement uses TRBV7-2 and TRBJ2-7; a weak D match, TRBD1 (5 bases). Germline V gene sequence: CDR1 SGHTA, CDR2 FQGNSA. Deletions cut 5 bases from V and 5 bases from J, with 10 bases between. This CDR3 is 12 amino acids long. CDR3 residues: CASSPPRDEQYF. The CDR3 coding sequence is TGTGCCAGCAGCCCCCCCAGGGACGAGCAGTACTTC.

The chain joins TRBV10-1 to TRBJ2-3; a weak D match, TRBD2 (6 bases). CDR3 size: 17 residues. Germline V gene data show CDR1 as WNHNN and CDR2 as SYGVQD (reference sequence). Trimming removed 0 bases at V and 0 bases at J, with 13 bases between. The CDR3 sequence: CASSESGKGTSTDTQYF. The CDR3 nucleotides read TGCGCCAGCAGTGAGTCGGGAAAAGGGACTAGCACAGATACGCAGTATTTT.

The V call is TRBV18, the J call TRBJ1-1; 8 bases fit TRBD1. CDR3 length: 16 amino acids. J lost 9 bases, V lost 2 bases, and 14 bases had no gene match. The germline V gene encodes CDR1 KGHSH and CDR2 LQKENI. CDR3 DNA: TGTGCCAGCTCACCAAGGTCGACAGGGGAGTGGGAAAAAGCTTTCTTT. Protein product: CASSPRSTGEWEKAFF.

The V gene is TRBV10-3, the J gene TRBJ1-4; 7 bases agree with TRBD1. CDR1 and CDR2 (germline): ENHRY, SYGVKD. V trimming: 2 bases; J trimming: 5 bases; junction bases outside the gene matches: 5. The CDR3 covers 15 residues. The CDR3 reads CAISETGTENEKLFF. Written as DNA, the CDR3 is TGTGCCATCAGTGAGACCGGGACAGAGAATGAAAAACTGTTTTTT.

The chain couples TRBV7-2 to TRBJ2-1; 8 nucleotides line up with TRBD2. The junction had 6 bases not matched to a gene; V was cut back by 1 base and J by 4 bases. Germline V gene lookup returns CDR1 SGHTA and CDR2 FQGNSA. This CDR3 spans 16 amino acids. The CDR3 region is CASSLEASGYYNEQFF. CDR3 sequence (DNA): TGTGCCAGCAGCTTAGAGGCTAGCGGGTATTACAATGAGCAGTTCTTC.

About this clone: Other DNA sequences in this sample translate to the same CDR3. The genes are TRBV28 and TRBJ1-1; TRBD1 matches at 7 bases. The junction had 2 bases not matched to a gene; V was cut back by 3 bases and J by 1 base. CDR3 length equals 14 residues. CDR1 and CDR2 from the germline V gene are MDHEN and SYDVKM. The CDR3 region is CASSFQGGNTEAFF. CDR3 nucleotide sequence: TGTGCCAGCAGTTTCCAGGGGGGGAACACTGAAGCTTTCTTT.

This clone was found a few times. The chain uses TRBV5-1 and TRBJ1-2, with 8 nucleotides matching TRBD1. CDR1 and CDR2 from the germline V gene are SGHRS and YFSETQ. The CDR3 is 13 amino acids. The V gene end was trimmed by 4 bases and the J gene end by 6 bases; junction bases not matched to a gene: 5. CDR3 DNA: TGCGCCAGCAGCAGAGGACAGGGACATGGCTACACCTTC. It is translated as CASSRGQGHGYTF. The variable domain in full, with the rest retrieved from reference TRBV5-1 and TRBJ1-2, is KAGVTQTPRYLIKTRGQQVTLSCSPISGHRSVSWYQQTPGQGLQFLFEYFSETQRNKGNFPGRFSGRQFSNSRSEMNVSTLELGDSALYLCASSRGQGHGYTFGSGTRLTVV.

The chain employs TRBV5-4 and TRBJ2-7; no firm D call. This CDR3 is built from 14 residues. V lost 4 bases and J 0 bases, leaving 11 bases between the germline ends. Germline CDR1 SGHNT, CDR2 YYREEE (reference sequence). The CDR3 protein is CASSPGSNSYEQYF. The CDR3, as DNA: TGTGCCAGCAGCCCTGGCTCGAACTCCTACGAGCAGTACTTC.

The chain joins TRBV9 to TRBJ2-1; D may be TRBD1 or TRBD2 (5 bases each). The germline CDR1 and CDR2 sequences are SGDLS and YYNGEE. The CDR3 contains 17 residues. V was pared by 0 bases and J by 4 bases, with 17 bases between. Here the CDR3 reads CASSVVPGSRGYNEQFF. CDR3 nucleotides: TGTGCCAGCAGCGTAGTTCCAGGGAGCCGGGGTTACAATGAGCAGTTCTTC.